The present TCR beta chain was sequenced within a study of vaccination and CD4 T cells after COVID-19. General observations from the study: Median counts of SARS-CoV-2-reactive clonotypes increased from roughly 22 to 38; this difference was not significant. Early post-infection timepoints were not included, and relatively few convalescent patients were studied. Convalescent patients gained a median about 90% of their reactive clones only post-vaccination.

The Oncomine TCR Beta short-read assay was applied to DNA of cultured CD4+ T cells. Investigators obtained genomic DNA by extraction from cultured CD4+ T cells. TCRdb used MiXCR to reprocess the PCR reads, holding one entry per CDR3 protein. Seen here are approximately 3,200 distinct CDR3 sequences, 75% to 85% observed once, and the top ten hold around 30%. The CDR3 runs 16 residues. The V gene end was trimmed by 7 bases and the J gene end by 1 base; junction bases not matched to a gene: 11. The germline CDR1 and CDR2 sequences are SGHVS and FQNEAQ. This clonotype turned up a few times. Its antigen is undetermined. Indicated treatment: roughly nine-day PBMC culture with coronavirus spike peptide pools or control peptides (ViraFEST assay).

The sample consisted of CD4+ T cells from blood, cultured in vitro. J is TRBJ2-5 and V is TRBV7-8, with TRBD2 matching over 8 bases. This receptor was identified in a human donor who had recovered from COVID-19. Written as DNA, the CDR3 is TGTGCCAGCAACTCCTGGGGCGGGGGGACCCAAGAGACCCAGTACTTC. It is translated as CASNSWGGGTQETQYF. The full variable domain, in which reference TRBV7-8 and TRBJ2-5 provide the parts outside the CDR3, is GAGVSQSPRYKVAKRGQDVALRCDPISGHVSLFWYQQALGQGPEFLTYFQNEAQLDKSGLPSDRFFAERPEGSVSTLKIQRTQQEDSAVYLCASNSWGGGTQETQYFGPGTRLLVL.